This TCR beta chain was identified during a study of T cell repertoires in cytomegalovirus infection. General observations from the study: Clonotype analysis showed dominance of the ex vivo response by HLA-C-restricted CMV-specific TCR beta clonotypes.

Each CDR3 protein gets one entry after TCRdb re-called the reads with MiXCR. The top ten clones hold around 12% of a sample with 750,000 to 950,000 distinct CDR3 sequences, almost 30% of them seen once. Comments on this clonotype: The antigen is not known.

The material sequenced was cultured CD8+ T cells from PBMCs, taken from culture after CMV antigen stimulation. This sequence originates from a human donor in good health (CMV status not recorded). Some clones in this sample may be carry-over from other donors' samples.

CDR3 in amino acids: CASITRDRRQTQYF. DNA of the CDR3: TGTGCCAGCATTACCCGGGACAGGCGGCAGACCCAGTACTTC. This chain uses TRBV6-7 with TRBJ2-5; 8 positions match TRBD1. TRBV6-7 belongs to the ORF category, with a function that is uncertain. This CDR3 is 14 amino acids long. Trimming cost V 7 bases and J 6 bases; bases outside gene matches: 10.